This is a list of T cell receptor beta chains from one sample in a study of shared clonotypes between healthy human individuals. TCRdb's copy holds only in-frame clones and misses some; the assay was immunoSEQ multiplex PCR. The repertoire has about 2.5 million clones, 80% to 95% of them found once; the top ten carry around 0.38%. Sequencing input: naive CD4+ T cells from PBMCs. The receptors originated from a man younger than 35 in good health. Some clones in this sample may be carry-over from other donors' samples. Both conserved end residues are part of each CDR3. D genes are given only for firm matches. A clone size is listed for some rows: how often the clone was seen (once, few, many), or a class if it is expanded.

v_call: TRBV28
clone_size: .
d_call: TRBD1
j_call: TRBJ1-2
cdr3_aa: CASSPGQVRDGYTF
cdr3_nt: TGTGCCAGCAGCCCGGGACAGGTACGGGATGGCTACACCTTC

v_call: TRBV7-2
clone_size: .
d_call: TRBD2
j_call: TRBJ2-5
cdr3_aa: CASSFQDRLAGVTQYF
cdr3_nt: TGTGCCAGCAGCTTTCAAGATAGACTAGCGGGAGTAACCCAGTACTTC

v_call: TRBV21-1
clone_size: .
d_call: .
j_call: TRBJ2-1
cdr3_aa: CASSILRRLYNEQFF
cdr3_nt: TGTGCCAGCAGCATCCTGCGCAGGCTCTACAATGAGCAGTTCTTC

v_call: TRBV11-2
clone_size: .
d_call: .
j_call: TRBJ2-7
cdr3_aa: CASSSSWGHEQYF
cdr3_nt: TGTGCCAGCAGCTCCTCCTGGGGTCACGAGCAGTACTTC

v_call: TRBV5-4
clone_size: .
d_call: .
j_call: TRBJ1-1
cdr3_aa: CASSLDRTLGWTEAFF
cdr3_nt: TGTGCCAGCAGCTTGGATCGGACCCTGGGGTGGACTGAAGCTTTCTTT

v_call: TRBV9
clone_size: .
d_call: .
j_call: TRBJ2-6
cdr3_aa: CASSVGAGLSSGANVLTF
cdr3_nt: TGTGCCAGCAGCGTAGGGGCAGGGCTCTCATCTGGGGCCAACGTCCTGACTTTC

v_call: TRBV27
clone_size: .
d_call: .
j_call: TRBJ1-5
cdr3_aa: CASSLRGAYQPQHF
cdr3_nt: TGTGCCAGCAGTTTACGGGGGGCCTATCAGCCCCAGCATTTT

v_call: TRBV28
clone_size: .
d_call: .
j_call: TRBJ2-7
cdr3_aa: CASSPDSPSSYEQYF
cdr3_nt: TGTGCCAGCAGCCCTGACTCACCGAGCTCCTACGAGCAGTACTTC

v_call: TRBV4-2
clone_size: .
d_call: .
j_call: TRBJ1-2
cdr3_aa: CASSQDSAGTPYGYTF
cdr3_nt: TGTGCCAGCAGCCAAGATTCCGCCGGAACCCCCTATGGCTACACCTTC

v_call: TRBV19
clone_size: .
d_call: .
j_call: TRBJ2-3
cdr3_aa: CASSNRKVPTDTQYF
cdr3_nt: TGTGCCAGTAGTAACAGAAAGGTCCCCACAGATACGCAGTATTTT

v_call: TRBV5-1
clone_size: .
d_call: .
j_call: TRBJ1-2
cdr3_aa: CASSPYGSGYTF
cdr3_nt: TGCGCCAGCAGCCCCTATGGGAGTGGCTACACCTTC

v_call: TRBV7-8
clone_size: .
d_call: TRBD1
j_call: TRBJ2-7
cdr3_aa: CASSLPRDRYYEQYF
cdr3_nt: TGTGCCAGCAGCCTACCCCGGGACAGGTACTACGAGCAGTACTTC

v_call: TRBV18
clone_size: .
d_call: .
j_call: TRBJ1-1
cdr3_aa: CASSITRGGGDEAFF
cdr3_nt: TGTGCCAGCTCAATCACCCGGGGAGGGGGTGATGAAGCTTTCTTT

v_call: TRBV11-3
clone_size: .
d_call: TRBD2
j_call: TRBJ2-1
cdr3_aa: CASSSGLAGTGNEQFF
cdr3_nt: TGTGCCAGCAGCTCGGGACTAGCGGGAACGGGGAATGAGCAGTTCTTC

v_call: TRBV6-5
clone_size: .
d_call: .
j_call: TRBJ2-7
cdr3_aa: CASSLYSGSYEQYF
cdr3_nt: TGTGCCAGCAGCCTTTATAGCGGCAGCTACGAGCAGTACTTC

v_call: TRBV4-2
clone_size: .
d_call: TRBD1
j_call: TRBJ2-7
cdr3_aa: CASSQDLNRGFDEQYF
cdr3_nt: TGTGCCAGCAGCCAAGATCTGAACAGGGGGTTTGACGAGCAGTACTTC

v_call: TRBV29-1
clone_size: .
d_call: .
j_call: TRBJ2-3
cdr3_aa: CSGGGPSDTQYF
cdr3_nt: TGCAGCGGGGGGGGGCCCTCGGATACGCAGTATTTT

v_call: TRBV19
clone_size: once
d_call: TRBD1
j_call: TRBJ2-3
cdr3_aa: CASQTGVGVDTQYF
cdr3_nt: TGTGCCAGTCAGACAGGGGTCGGGGTGGATACGCAGTATTTT

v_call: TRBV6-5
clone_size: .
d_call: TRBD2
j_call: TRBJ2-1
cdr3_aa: CASSFLLAGGYNEQFF
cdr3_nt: TGTGCCAGCAGTTTCTTACTAGCGGGAGGGTACAATGAGCAGTTCTTC

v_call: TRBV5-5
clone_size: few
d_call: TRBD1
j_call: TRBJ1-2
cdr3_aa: CASSPAGTGVHTF
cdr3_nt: TGTGCCAGCAGCCCTGCCGGGACAGGGGTCCACACCTTC

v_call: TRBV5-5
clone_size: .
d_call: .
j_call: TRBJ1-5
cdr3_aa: CASSFLLSQPQHF
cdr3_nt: TGTGCCAGCAGTTTCCTCTTAAGCCAGCCCCAGCATTTT

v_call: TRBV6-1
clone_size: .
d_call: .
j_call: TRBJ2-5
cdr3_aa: CASSLGQVETQYF
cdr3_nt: TGTGCCAGCAGCCTCGGGCAGGTAGAGACCCAGTACTTC

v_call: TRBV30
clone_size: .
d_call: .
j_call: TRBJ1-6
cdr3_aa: CAWSASLHQNNSPLHF
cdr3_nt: TGTGCCTGGAGTGCTTCTCTTCACCAGAATAATTCACCCCTCCACTTT

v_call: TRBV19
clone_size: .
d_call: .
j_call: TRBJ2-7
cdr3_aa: CASSIRDYEQYF
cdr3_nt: TGTGCCAGTAGTATCCGGGACTACGAGCAGTACTTC

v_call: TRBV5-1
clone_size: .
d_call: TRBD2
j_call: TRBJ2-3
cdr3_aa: CASSFLAGEADTQYF
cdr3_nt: TGCGCCAGCAGCTTCCTAGCGGGAGAGGCAGATACGCAGTATTTT

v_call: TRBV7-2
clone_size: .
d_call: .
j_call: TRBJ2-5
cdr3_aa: CASSRTNRETQYF
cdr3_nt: TGTGCCAGCAGCCGGACTAACCGGGAGACCCAGTACTTC

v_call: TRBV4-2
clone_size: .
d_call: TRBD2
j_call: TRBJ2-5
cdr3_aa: CASSQDQAASGRWETQYF
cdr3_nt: TGTGCCAGCAGCCAAGATCAGGCGGCTAGCGGGAGGTGGGAGACCCAGTACTTC

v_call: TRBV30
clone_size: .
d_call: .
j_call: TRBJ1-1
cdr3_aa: CAWEGSTEAFF
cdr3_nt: TGTGCCTGGGAAGGCAGCACTGAAGCTTTCTTT

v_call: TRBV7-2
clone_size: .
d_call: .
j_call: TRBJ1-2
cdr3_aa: CASSPTGRGGYGYTF
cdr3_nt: TGTGCCAGCAGCCCCACCGGCAGAGGAGGCTATGGCTACACCTTC

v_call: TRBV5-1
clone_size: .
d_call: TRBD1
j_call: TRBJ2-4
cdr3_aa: CASSPGTGAVGYF
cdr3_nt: TGCGCCAGCAGCCCCGGGACAGGGGCAGTGGGGTACTTC

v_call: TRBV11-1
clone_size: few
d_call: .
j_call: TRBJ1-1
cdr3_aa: CASSLTGNTEAFF
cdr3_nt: TGTGCCAGCAGCTTAACAGGGAACACTGAAGCTTTCTTT

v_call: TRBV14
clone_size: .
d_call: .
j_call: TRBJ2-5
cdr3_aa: CASSQDWGETQYF
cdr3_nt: TGTGCCAGCAGCCAAGATTGGGGGGAGACCCAGTACTTC

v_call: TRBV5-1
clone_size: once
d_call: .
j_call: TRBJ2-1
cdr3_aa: CASSLRRDRVHEQFF
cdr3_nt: TGCGCCAGCAGCCTCCGTCGGGACCGAGTCCATGAGCAGTTCTTC

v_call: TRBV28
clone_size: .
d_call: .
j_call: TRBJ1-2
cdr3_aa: CASKEGGPRGSGYTF
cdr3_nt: TGTGCCAGCAAAGAGGGGGGCCCGCGGGGAAGTGGCTACACCTTC

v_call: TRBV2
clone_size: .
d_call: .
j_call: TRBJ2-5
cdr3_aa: CASFFGEGQETQYF
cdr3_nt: TGTGCCAGCTTCTTCGGAGAGGGGCAAGAGACCCAGTACTTC

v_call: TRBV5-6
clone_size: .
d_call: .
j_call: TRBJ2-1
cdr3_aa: CASSPRLGMGFGEQFF
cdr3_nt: TGTGCCAGCAGCCCGCGTTTGGGCATGGGGTTCGGTGAGCAGTTCTTC

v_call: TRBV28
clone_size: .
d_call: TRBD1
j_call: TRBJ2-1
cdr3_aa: CASLRGGQGDNEQFF
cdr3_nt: TGTGCCAGCCTAAGGGGGGGACAGGGTGACAATGAGCAGTTCTTC

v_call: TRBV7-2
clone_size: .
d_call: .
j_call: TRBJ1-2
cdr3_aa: CASSAQGGDGYTF
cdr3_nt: TGTGCCAGCAGCGCGCAGGGAGGCGATGGCTACACCTTC

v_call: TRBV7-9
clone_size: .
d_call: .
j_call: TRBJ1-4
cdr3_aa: CASSLYRDSGGELFF
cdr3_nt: TGTGCCAGCAGCCTCTACAGGGATTCCGGTGGAGAACTGTTTTTT

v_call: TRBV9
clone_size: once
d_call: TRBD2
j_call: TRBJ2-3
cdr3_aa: CASSVVGLVDTQYF
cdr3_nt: TGTGCCAGCAGCGTAGTAGGACTAGTGGATACGCAGTATTTT

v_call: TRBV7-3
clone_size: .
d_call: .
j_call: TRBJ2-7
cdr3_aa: CASSPSPGEAYEQYF
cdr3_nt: TGTGCCAGCAGTCCTTCCCCAGGGGAGGCCTACGAGCAGTACTTC

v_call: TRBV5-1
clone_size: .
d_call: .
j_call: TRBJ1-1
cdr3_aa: CASSFSGLNTEAFF
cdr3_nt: TGCGCCAGCAGCTTCTCAGGGCTGAACACTGAAGCTTTCTTT

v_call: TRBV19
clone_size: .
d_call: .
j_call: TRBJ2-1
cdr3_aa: CASSSPGKASYNEQFF
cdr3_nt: TGTGCCAGTAGTAGTCCAGGAAAGGCTTCCTACAATGAGCAGTTCTTC

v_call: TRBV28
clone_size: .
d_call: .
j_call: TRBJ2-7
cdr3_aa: CASSLYGGPKGYEQYF
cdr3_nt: TGTGCCAGCAGTTTATATGGGGGGCCGAAAGGGTACGAGCAGTACTTC

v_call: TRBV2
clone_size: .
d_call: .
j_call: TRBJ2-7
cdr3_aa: CASSFRGATGEQYF
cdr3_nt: TGTGCCAGCAGTTTCCGAGGGGCTACGGGGGAACAGTACTTC

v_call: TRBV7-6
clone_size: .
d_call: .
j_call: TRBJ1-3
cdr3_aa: CASSFNSRNTIYF
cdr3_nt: TGTGCCAGCAGCTTTAACAGCAGAAACACCATATATTTT

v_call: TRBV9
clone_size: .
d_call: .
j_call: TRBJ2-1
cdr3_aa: CASSVVARTEQFF
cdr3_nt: TGTGCCAGCAGCGTAGTGGCGCGGACTGAGCAGTTCTTC

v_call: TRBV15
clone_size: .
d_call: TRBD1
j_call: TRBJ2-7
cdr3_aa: CATSREGQGAYEQYF
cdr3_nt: TGTGCCACCAGCAGAGAAGGACAGGGGGCCTACGAGCAGTACTTC

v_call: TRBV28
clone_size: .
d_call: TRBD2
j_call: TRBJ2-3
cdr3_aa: CASSFRGTSGPTLATDTQYF
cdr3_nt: TGTGCCAGCAGTTTTCGGGGGACTAGCGGACCGACACTAGCCACAGATACGCAGTATTTT

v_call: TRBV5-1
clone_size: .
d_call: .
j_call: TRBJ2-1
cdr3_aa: CASSLAPLSSYNEQFF
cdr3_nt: TGCGCCAGCAGCTTGGCTCCCTTGAGCTCCTACAATGAGCAGTTCTTC